This T cell receptor beta chain is drawn from a study of blood T cell repertoires in COVID-19. Study details: The United States, Italy and Spain supplied acute and convalescent COVID-19 samples.

Germline loops: CDR1 LGHNA, CDR2 YSLEER. There are 15 residues in the CDR3. Losses at the gene ends were 0 bases for V and 8 bases for J; bases not matched to a gene: 9. Authors' data handling: Amplification with reference gene primers provided the estimates of nucleated cell counts. Using immunoSEQ multiplex PCR, the repertoire was profiled, and TCRdb retains in-frame clones only, with some absent. V and J calls and clone size are as listed in that table; D and trimming were resolved from the DNA. The sample lists roughly 300,000 clones; roughly 86% were seen once. This clonotype was obtained from a woman between 45 and 65 years old who had recovered from COVID-19. Sequenced material: peripheral blood. The rearrangement joins TRBV4-3 to TRBJ1-2, with 7 bases lining up with TRBD1. This CDR3 is CASSQDLYPGGGYTF. In DNA, the CDR3 is TGCGCCAGCAGCCAAGATCTTTATCCAGGGGGAGGCTACACCTTC.